The entry that follows covers one T cell receptor beta chain sequence. Its target is not known. The data belong to a study of neoadjuvant nivolumab and ipilimumab in lung cancer. Broader study findings: From pretherapy to surgery, tumor richness and clonality rose with dual therapy. Only a single major-pathologic-response sample was available for clonality analysis. Pretherapy blood TCR richness correlated positively with resected tumor richness. Resected tumors had greater TCR richness and clonality than uninvolved lung.

This CDR3 contains 13 residues. The V gene lost 7 bases and the J gene lost 4 bases, with 13 bases spanning the gap. Germline values: CDR1 MNHNS, CDR2 SASEGT. The method was immunoSEQ multiplex PCR; TCRdb's version includes in-frame clones alone and lacks a portion of them. This sample has tens of thousands of clones, with approximately 86% found just once. The rearrangement joins TRBV6-1 to TRBJ1-2; possible D gene TRBD1, 5 bases. Material: peripheral blood, obtained before neoadjuvant nivolumab, alone or with ipilimumab. This receptor was obtained from an adult with non-small cell lung cancer. The DNA of the CDR3 is TGTGCCAGCAAAACCGGTACAGGCTATGGCTACACCTTC. Translating it yields CASKTGTGYGYTF.